The 9 T cell receptor beta chains below come from one sample, sequenced in a study of T cell changes during pregnancy in multiple sclerosis. The data were produced by immunoSEQ multiplex PCR, yet TCRdb's version contains in-frame clones alone and is incomplete. The data contain about 110,000 clones, 80% to 95% of them singletons. Sequencing used peripheral blood, obtained after pregnancy. The receptors stem from a female donor with multiple sclerosis, enrolled in a pregnancy study.

This clone was seen only once. This chain uses TRBV9 with TRBJ2-3; D is possibly TRBD1 (5 bases). V shed 3 bases and J shed 1 base, with 12 bases lying between them. The CDR3 length is 15 residues. Germline loops: CDR1 SGDLS, CDR2 YYNGEE. CDR3 nucleotide sequence: TGTGCCAGCAGCGAGGACACCCAGGGCACAGATACGCAGTATTTT. This gives the protein CASSEDTQGTDTQYF.

The V gene is TRBV19, the J gene TRBJ1-4; perhaps TRBD1 as D (6 bases). The ends were cut back, 7 bases at V and 3 bases at J, with 12 bases in the middle. The V gene's germline CDR1 is LNHDA and CDR2 SQIVND (reference sequence). The CDR3 has 14 residues. CDR3 protein: CASTPDRSNEKLFF. CDR3 bases: TGTGCCAGTACCCCCGACAGGTCTAATGAAAAACTGTTTTTT.

The rearrangement uses TRBV5-4 and TRBJ2-3; D is uncertain. The V end lost 0 bases, the J end lost 6 bases, and 8 bases lay between the germline ends. The CDR3 loop spans 13 amino acids. Germline V CDR1 and CDR2: SGHNT, YYREEE (reference sequence). CDR3 sequence (DNA): TGTGCCAGCAGCTTGGGGAGTTTCGATACGCAGTATTTT. Amino acid sequence: CASSLGSFDTQYF.

The chain combines TRBV7-9 with TRBJ2-1; tentatively, D is TRBD2 (5 bases). Germline lookup yields CDR1 SEHNR and CDR2 FQNEAQ (reference sequence). CDR3 length: 12 residues. Trimming removed 3 bases at V and 10 bases at J, with 10 bases between. The CDR3 region has the DNA TGTGCCAGCAGCTTCTCGGGGAACGAGCAGTTCTTC. As protein: CASSFSGNEQFF.

This sequence joins TRBV6-6 and TRBJ1-5, with 8 positions matching TRBD1. V lost 4 bases to trimming and J lost 7 bases; unmatched junction nucleotides: 12. CDR1 and CDR2 from the germline V gene are MNHNY and SVGAGI (reference sequence). This CDR3 has 16 amino acids. This CDR3 is CASSSRQGLSGQPQHF. Written as DNA, the CDR3 is TGTGCCAGCAGTTCTCGACAGGGGCTATCAGGGCAGCCCCAGCATTTT.

V usage is TRBV6-1 and J usage is TRBJ2-1; 8 bases line up with TRBD2. The CDR3 spans 15 residues. Germline CDR1 is MNHNS and CDR2 is SASEGT. Trimming at V came to 4 bases and at J to 3 bases, leaving 5 bases not matched to a gene. CDR3 DNA sequence: TGTGCCAGCAGTGTGCAGCTAGCGGGCTACAATGAGCAGTTCTTC. It translates to CASSVQLAGYNEQFF.

The rearrangement joins TRBV7-6 to TRBJ2-7, with TRBD2 matching over 7 bases. This CDR3 has 15 amino acids. The V and J ends lost 3 bases and 2 bases, in that order; junction bases with no gene match: 7. Per germline, CDR1 SGHVS and CDR2 FNYEAQ. The CDR3 DNA follows: TGTGCCAGCAGCTTGAGTGGCGGGGGTCCCTACGAGCAGTACTTC. Translated, it gives CASSLSGGGPYEQYF.

The J gene is TRBJ1-3, the V gene TRBV25-1; tentative D call: TRBD1 (5 bases). Germline CDR1 and CDR2: MGHDK and SYGVNS. The CDR3 covers 15 residues. V lost 3 bases, J lost 4 bases, and 13 bases lay in between. The CDR3 DNA reads as TGTGCCAGCAGTGACCGGGGGTCGGGGGGAAACACCATATATTTT. Protein sequence: CASSDRGSGGNTIYF.

The chain joins TRBV2 to TRBJ1-2; no firm D call. This CDR3 comprises 15 residues. With 7 bases removed from V and 2 bases from J, the gap between germline ends came to 17 bases. CDR1 SNHLY and CDR2 FYNNEI come from the germline V gene. This CDR3 reads CASKTPPGLNYGYTF. CDR3 DNA: TGTGCCAGCAAAACCCCCCCAGGATTAAACTATGGCTACACCTTC.